This section outlines one T cell receptor (beta chain) sequence together with its context. The antigen this receptor binds is unknown. One base away there is no much larger clone; base qualities are not given. The data are from a study of blood T cell repertoires in COVID-19 (dated by TCRdb to 2020 to 2021). The study in broad terms: Samples from collaborators originated in the United States, Italy and Spain and spanned both the acute and convalescent phases of COVID-19. The prospective study material was composed of cDNA or gDNA derived from T cells, B-cell-depleted T cells, or PBMCs. The dataset comprised deeply sampled blood TCRbeta repertoires from subjects exposed to, actively infected with, or recovered from COVID-19. A freely available public database, intended as a resource for researchers studying the immune response to SARS-CoV-2, is where the repertoires were released. The samples were drawn from the first 160 participants of the ongoing ImmuneRACE study and from 1,254 subjects provided by 6 global collaborators. Nearly every sample came with metadata listing a de-identified subject ID, COVID-19 status, age in years and sex. HLA class I and class II types, where available, came from metadata supplied by the sample provider rather than from assay-based typing. The paper as a whole reports these results and caveats: The quantity of clinical and demographic metadata differed by source and by participant and was supplied without curation.

Each collaborating institution followed its own protocols to collect whole blood in K2EDTA tubes. For TCRbeta analysis, collaborators shipped samples as frozen whole blood, isolated PBMCs, or DNA extracted from either of those sample types. TCRbeta CDR3 regions were amplified from genomic DNA using the immunoSEQ Assay, a bias-controlled multiplex PCR. From the authors' description of their analysis: The number of nucleated cells in each sample was estimated by amplification of reference gene primers within the assay. To quantify the absolute abundance of each unique TCRbeta CDR3 rearrangement, sequence reads were collapsed and filtered. For each sample, productive Simpson clonality was calculated by taking the square root of Simpson's diversity index across productive rearrangements. TCRdb limited this immuneACCESS table to in-frame rearrangements with V and J called. A share of clones is missing; checked studies link under half to unresolved V genes, and the rest is unexplained. From that table come the V and J calls and clone size; the DNA was used to work out D and trimming. In all, the sample holds about 94,000 clones, and over 65% of those were seen once. The top ten clones comprise under 50% of the sample.

The CDR3 covers 14 residues, taking in both the cysteine and the phenylalanine. The entry retains the CDR3 DNA only, 42 bases that are in frame from base 1. V gives up 4 bases and J gives up 5 bases, and the segment between their germline ends measures 15 bases. Reading the germline V gene gives CDR1 SNHLY and CDR2 FYNNEI. The chain couples TRBV2 to TRBJ2-7, with a weak D call of TRBD1 (6 bases match). The sequencing input was peripheral blood. This TCR derives from a human donor in a cohort sampled during active COVID-19. At the DNA level, the sequence is TGTGCCAGCAGTGGTTTGAGGGGGACGGACGAGCAGTACTTC. It is translated as CASSGLRGTDEQYF.